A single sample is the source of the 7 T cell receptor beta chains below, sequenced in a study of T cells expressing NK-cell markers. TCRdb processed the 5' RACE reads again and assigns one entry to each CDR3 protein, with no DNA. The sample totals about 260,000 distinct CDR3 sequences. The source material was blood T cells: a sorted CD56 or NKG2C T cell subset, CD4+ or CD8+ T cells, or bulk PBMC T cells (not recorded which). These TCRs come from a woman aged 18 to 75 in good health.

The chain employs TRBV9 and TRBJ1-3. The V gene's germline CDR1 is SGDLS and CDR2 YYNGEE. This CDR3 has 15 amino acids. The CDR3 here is CASSSTTDSGNTIYF.

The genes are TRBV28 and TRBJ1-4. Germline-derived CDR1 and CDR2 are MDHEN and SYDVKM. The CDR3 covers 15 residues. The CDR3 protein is CASSLGGEGGEKLFF.

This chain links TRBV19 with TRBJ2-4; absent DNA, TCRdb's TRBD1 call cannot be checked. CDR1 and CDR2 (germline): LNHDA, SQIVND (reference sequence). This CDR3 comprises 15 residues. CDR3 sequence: CASRATPLAKNIQYF.

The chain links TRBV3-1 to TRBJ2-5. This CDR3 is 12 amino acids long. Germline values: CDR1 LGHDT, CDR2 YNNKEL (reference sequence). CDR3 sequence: CASSQRVQTQYF.

CDR3 sequence: CASSTRGKGGETQYF. This chain links TRBV7-2 with TRBJ2-5; TCRdb designates TRBD2, a call that cannot be tested without DNA. CDR1 SGHTA and CDR2 FQGNSA come from the germline V gene. This CDR3 has 15 residues.

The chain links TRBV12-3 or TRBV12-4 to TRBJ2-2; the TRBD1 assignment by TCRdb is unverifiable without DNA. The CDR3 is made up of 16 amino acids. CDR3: CASSFSPAANTGELFF.

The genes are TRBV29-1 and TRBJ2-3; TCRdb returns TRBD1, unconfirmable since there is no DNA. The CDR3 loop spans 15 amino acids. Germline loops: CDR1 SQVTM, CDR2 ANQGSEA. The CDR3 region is CSVREQYLRTDTQYF.